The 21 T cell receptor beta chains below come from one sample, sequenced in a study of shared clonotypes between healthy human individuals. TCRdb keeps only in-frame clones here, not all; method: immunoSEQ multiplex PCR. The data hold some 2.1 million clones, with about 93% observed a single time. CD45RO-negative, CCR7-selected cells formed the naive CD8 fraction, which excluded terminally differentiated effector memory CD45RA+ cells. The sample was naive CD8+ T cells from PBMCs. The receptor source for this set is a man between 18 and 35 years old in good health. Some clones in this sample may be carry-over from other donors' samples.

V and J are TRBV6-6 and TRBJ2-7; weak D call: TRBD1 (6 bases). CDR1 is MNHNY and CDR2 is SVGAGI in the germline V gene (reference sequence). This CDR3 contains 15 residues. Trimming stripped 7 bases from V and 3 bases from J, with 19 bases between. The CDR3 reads CASTNRDTYYYEQYF. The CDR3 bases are TGTGCCAGCACCAACCGGGACACCTACTACTACGAGCAGTACTTC.

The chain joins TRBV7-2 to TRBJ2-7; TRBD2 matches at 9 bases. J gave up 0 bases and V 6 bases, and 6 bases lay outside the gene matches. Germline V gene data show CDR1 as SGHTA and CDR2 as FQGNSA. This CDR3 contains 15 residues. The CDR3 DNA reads TGTGCCAGCAGGGGGCCTAGCGGGAACTCCTACGAGCAGTACTTC. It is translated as CASRGPSGNSYEQYF.

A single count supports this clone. The CDR3 reads CASSPRFPDLYGYTF. CDR3 bases: TGTGCCAGCAGCCCCCGATTTCCAGACCTCTATGGCTACACCTTC. The chain carries TRBV27 and TRBJ1-2; D remains unclear. V gave up 6 bases and J gave up 4 bases, with 18 bases separating them. The length of the CDR3 is 15 residues. Germline CDR1 and CDR2: MNHEY and SMNVEV (reference sequence).

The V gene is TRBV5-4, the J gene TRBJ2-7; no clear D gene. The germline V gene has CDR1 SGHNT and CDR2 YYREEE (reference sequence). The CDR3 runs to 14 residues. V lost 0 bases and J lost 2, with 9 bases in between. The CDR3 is CASSLAMRPYEQYF. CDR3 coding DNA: TGTGCCAGCAGCTTGGCCATGCGCCCCTACGAGCAGTACTTC.

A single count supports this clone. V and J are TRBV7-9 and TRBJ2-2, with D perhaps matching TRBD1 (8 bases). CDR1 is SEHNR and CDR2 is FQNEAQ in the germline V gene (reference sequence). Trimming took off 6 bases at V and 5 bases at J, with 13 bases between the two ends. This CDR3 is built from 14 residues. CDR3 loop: CASRTGEGTGELFF. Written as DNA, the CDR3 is TGTGCCAGCAGGACAGGGGAGGGAACCGGGGAGCTGTTTTTT.

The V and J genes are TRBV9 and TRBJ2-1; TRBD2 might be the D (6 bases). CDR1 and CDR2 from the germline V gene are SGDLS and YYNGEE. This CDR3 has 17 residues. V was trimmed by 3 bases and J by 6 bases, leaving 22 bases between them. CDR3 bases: TGTGCCAGCAGCGCGCCTGCGGGGTATAGGTTCTCCAATGAGCAGTTCTTC. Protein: CASSAPAGYRFSNEQFF.

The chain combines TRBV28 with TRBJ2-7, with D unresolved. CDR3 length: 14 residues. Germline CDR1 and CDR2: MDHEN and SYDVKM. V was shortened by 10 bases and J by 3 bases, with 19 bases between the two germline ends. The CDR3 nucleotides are TGTGCCACGCGGAACGAATTGAATGGCTACGAGCAGTACTTC. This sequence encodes CATRNELNGYEQYF.

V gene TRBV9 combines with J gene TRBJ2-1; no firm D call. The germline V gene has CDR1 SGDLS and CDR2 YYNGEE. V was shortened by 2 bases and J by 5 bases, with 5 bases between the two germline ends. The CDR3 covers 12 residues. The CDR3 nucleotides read TGTGCCAGCAGCGTTATGAACAATGAGCAGTTCTTC. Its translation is CASSVMNNEQFF.

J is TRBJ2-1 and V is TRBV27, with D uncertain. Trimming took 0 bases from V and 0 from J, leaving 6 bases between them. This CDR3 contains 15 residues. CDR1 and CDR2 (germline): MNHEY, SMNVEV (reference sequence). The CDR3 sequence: CASSLSPVSYNEQFF. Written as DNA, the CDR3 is TGTGCCAGCAGTTTATCCCCGGTCTCCTACAATGAGCAGTTCTTC.

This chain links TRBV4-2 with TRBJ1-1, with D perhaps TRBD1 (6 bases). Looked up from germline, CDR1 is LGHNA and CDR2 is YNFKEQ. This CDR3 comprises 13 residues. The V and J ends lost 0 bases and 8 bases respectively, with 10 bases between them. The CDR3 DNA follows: TGTGCCAGCAGCCAAGAGGGGGCACTAGAAGCTTTCTTT. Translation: CASSQEGALEAFF.

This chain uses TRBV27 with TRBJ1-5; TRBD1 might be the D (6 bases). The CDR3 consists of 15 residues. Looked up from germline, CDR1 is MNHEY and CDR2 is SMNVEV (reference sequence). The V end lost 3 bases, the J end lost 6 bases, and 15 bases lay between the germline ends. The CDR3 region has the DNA TGTGCCAGCAGTTTCCGGGGGCGGGTCGGTCAGCCCCAGCATTTT. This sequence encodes CASSFRGRVGQPQHF.

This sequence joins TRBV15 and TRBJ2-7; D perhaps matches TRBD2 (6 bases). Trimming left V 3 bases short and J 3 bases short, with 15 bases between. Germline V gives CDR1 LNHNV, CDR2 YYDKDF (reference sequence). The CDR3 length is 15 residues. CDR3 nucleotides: TGTGCCACCAGCAGGAGGACGGGAGCTCACTACGAGCAGTACTTC. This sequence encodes CATSRRTGAHYEQYF.

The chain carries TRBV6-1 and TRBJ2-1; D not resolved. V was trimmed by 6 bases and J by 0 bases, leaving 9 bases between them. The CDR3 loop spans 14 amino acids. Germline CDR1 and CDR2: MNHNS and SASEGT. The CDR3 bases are TGTGCCAGCAGAGGCTCCAGCTCCTACAATGAGCAGTTCTTC. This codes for CASRGSSSYNEQFF.

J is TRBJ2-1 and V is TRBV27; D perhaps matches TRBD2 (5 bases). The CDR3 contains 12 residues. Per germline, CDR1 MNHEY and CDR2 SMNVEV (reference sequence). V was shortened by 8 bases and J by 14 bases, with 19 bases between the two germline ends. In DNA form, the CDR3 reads TGTGCCAGCGGCTTGAGGAACGGGGAAAAGTTCTTC. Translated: CASGLRNGEKFF.

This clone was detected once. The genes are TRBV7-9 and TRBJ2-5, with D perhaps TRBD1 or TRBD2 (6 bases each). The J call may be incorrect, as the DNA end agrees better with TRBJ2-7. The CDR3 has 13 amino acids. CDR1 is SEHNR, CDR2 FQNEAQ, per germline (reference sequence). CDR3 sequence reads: CASGEGGYYEQYF. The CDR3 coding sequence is TGTGCCAGCGGGGAAGGGGGGTACTACGAGCAGTACTTC.

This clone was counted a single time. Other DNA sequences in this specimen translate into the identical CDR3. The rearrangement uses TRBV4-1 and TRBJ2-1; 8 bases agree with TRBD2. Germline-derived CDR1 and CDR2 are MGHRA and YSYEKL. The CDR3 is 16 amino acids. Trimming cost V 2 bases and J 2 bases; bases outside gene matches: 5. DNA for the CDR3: TGCGCCAGCAGCCAACCAGGACTAGCAGCCTACAATGAGCAGTTCTTC. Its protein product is CASSQPGLAAYNEQFF.

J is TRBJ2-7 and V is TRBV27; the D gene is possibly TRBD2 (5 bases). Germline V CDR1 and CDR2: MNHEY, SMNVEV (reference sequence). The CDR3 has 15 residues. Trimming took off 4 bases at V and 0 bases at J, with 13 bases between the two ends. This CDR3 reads CASSSDFLYSYEQYF. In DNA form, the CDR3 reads TGTGCCAGCAGTTCGGACTTTTTATACTCCTACGAGCAGTACTTC.

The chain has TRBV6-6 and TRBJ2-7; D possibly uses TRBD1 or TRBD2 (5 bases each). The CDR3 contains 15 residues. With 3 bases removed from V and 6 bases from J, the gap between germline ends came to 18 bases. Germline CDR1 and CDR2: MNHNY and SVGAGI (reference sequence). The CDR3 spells CASSYESGSSLEQYF. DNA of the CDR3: TGTGCCAGCAGTTATGAGTCAGGGAGTTCTCTCGAGCAGTACTTC.

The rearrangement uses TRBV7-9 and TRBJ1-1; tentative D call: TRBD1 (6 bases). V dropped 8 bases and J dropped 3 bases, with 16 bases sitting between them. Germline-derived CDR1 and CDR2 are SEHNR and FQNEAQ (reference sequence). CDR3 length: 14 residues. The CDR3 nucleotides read TGTGCCAGCGGAAGCAGGGGTGGGGACACTGAAGCTTTCTTT. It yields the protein CASGSRGGDTEAFF.

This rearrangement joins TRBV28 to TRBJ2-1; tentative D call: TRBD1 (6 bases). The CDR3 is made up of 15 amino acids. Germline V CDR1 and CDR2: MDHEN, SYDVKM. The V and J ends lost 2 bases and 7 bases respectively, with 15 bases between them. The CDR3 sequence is CASSLVGQTNNEQFF. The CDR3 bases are TGTGCCAGCAGTTTAGTTGGACAGACGAATAATGAGCAGTTCTTC.

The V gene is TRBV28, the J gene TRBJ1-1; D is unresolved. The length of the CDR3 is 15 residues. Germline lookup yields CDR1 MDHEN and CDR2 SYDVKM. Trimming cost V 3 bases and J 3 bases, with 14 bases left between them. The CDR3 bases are TGTGCCAGCAGTTTCGGTAAGGGAGGGTACACTGAAGCTTTCTTT. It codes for CASSFGKGGYTEAFF.